The present T cell receptor beta chain was sequenced within a study of shared clonotypes between healthy human individuals. At the level of the study: Per donor, three plates held CD4 naive cells, three held CD4 memory, two held CD8 naive and one held CD8 memory.

Study findings and constraints: Generation probability values for non-shared clonotypes were lower than those for clonotypes shared by all four donors. Blood alone was sampled, and tissue repertoires likely differ.

Per sorted-subset replicate PCR, input was approximately 0.2 ug DNA, representing around 28,000 T cell genomes. TCRdb's copy holds only in-frame clones and misses some; the assay was immunoSEQ multiplex PCR. Of about 700,000 clones listed, about 92% were seen once; the top ten hold roughly 22%. The CDR3 spans 16 residues. The V and J ends lost 4 bases and 0 bases, in that order; junction bases with no gene match: 7. CDR1 is SGHVS, CDR2 FNYEAQ, per germline. Notes on this clone: Its target is not known.

CD8 cells classed as naive were CD45RO-negative and positively selected for CCR7, excluding terminally differentiated effector memory CD45RA+ cells. The clonotype comes from a man aged 30-40 years in good health. The chain links TRBV7-6 to TRBJ2-3; 7 nucleotides align to TRBD2. Sequenced: naive CD8+ T cells sorted from blood. The CDR3 here is CASSSGPGRSTDTQYF. The CDR3 DNA sequence: TGTGCCAGCAGCTCAGGGCCCGGGAGGAGCACAGATACGCAGTATTTT. The variable domain in full, completed from reference TRBV7-6 and TRBJ2-3, reads GAGVSQSPRYKVTKRGQDVALRCDPISGHVSLYWYRQALGQGPEFLTYFNYEAQQDKSGLPNDRFSAERPEGSISTLTIQRTEQRDSAMYRCASSSGPGRSTDTQYFGPGTRLTVL.